Shown below are 25 T cell receptor beta chains from a single sample sequenced in a study of OX40 agonist ivuxolimab in advanced cancers. Method: immunoSEQ multiplex PCR; TCRdb's copy keeps in-frame clones and lacks some. The table includes around 46,000 clones, 84% detected once. The sample here was CD4+ or CD8+ T cells sorted from blood, taken in a trial of the OX40 agonist ivuxolimab. The origin of the receptors is an adult with an advanced solid tumor such as melanoma, head and neck, liver or kidney cancer.

This sequence joins TRBV27 and TRBJ2-7; D is possibly TRBD1 (6 bases). Germline CDR1 MNHEY, CDR2 SMNVEV (reference sequence). Trimming removed 0 bases from V and 2 bases from J, with 11 bases in between. The CDR3 length is 15 residues. CDR3: CASSLSGTNPYEQYF. CDR3 DNA sequence: TGTGCCAGCAGTTTATCTGGGACAAATCCCTACGAGCAGTACTTC.

V gene TRBV4-1 combines with J gene TRBJ2-7; D possibly uses TRBD1 or TRBD2 (5 bases each). Germline values: CDR1 MGHRA, CDR2 YSYEKL. With 3 bases removed from V and 0 bases from J, the gap between germline ends came to 9 bases. CDR3 length: 14 residues. The CDR3 nucleotides are TGCGCCAGCAGCCAGGGGGACGGCTCCTACGAGCAGTACTTC. Its protein product is CASSQGDGSYEQYF.

This clone occurred once. V is TRBV5-1 and J is TRBJ2-3; D may be TRBD2 (6 bases). The germline gives CDR1 SGHRS, CDR2 YFSETQ. V lost 4 bases and J 2 bases, leaving 17 bases between the germline ends. CDR3 length equals 16 residues. DNA for the CDR3: TGCGCCAGCAGCCCAGCCCCGGGACTCAACACAGATACGCAGTATTTT. It encodes CASSPAPGLNTDTQYF.

The rearrangement links TRBV5-5 to TRBJ2-3, with unresolved D. The CDR3 has 14 residues. Germline V lookup: CDR1 SGHKS, CDR2 YYEKEE (reference sequence). Between the trimmed V and J ends, which lost 0 bases and 0 bases, there was a span of 5 bases. Here the CDR3 reads CASSLGPSTDTQYF. In nucleotides, the CDR3 is TGTGCCAGCAGCTTGGGCCCTAGCACAGATACGCAGTATTTT.

This sequence joins TRBV7-6 and TRBJ2-3; 9 bases fit TRBD2. Germline CDR1 and CDR2: SGHVS and FNYEAQ. The CDR3 spans 17 residues. The trim removed 0 bases at V and 0 bases at J, leaving 4 bases unmatched. This chain's CDR3 is CASSLAGGGASTDTQYF. DNA of the CDR3: TGTGCCAGCAGCTTAGCTGGCGGGGGGGCCAGCACAGATACGCAGTATTTT.

The chain links TRBV5-4 to TRBJ2-1; 8 bases map to TRBD2. Trimming removed 3 bases from V and 14 bases from J; junction bases left unmatched: 4. Germline CDR1 is SGHNT and CDR2 is YYREEE (reference sequence). This CDR3 spans 11 amino acids. CDR3 coding DNA: TGTGCCAGCAGCTCCGGGGGGGCTAAGTTCTTC. Its protein product is CASSSGGAKFF.

The rearrangement links TRBV30 to TRBJ2-1, with a weak D call TRBD2 (6 bases). CDR1 GTSNPN and CDR2 SVGIG come from the germline V gene (reference sequence). The CDR3 spans 15 residues. The V gene lost 0 bases and the J gene lost 1 base, with 10 bases spanning the gap. For the CDR3, the DNA is TGTGCCTGGAGTGTACTGGGGACTTCCTACAATGAGCAGTTCTTC. Protein: CAWSVLGTSYNEQFF.

V gene TRBV29-1 combines with J gene TRBJ2-7; D perhaps matches TRBD1 (5 bases). The germline V gene encodes CDR1 SQVTM and CDR2 ANQGSEA. This CDR3 spans 12 amino acids. V was cut by 3 bases and J by 1 base, with 7 bases left in between. The CDR3 protein is CSVEQGSYEQYF. The DNA for the CDR3 is TGCAGCGTTGAGCAGGGTTCCTACGAGCAGTACTTC.

The rearrangement links TRBV7-9 to TRBJ2-7, with D uncertain. V shed 3 bases and J shed 3 bases, with 6 bases lying between them. Germline CDR1 reads SEHNR; CDR2 reads FQNEAQ (reference sequence). This CDR3 is 12 amino acids long. CDR3 nucleotide sequence: TGTGCCAGCAGCTTGGTCATCTACGAGCAGTACTTC. Its translation: CASSLVIYEQYF.

The chain has TRBV6-6 and TRBJ2-7; 10 bases map to TRBD2. CDR1 is MNHNY and CDR2 is SVGAGI in the germline V gene (reference sequence). Losses at the gene ends were 7 bases for V and 6 bases for J; bases not matched to a gene: 9. There are 14 residues in the CDR3. The CDR3 spells CASKISGGAGEQYF. The CDR3 region has the DNA TGTGCCAGCAAAATAAGCGGGGGGGCGGGCGAGCAGTACTTC.

This clone was counted once. V usage is TRBV11-2 and J usage is TRBJ2-7; D is possibly TRBD2 (6 bases). The germline V gene has CDR1 SGHAT and CDR2 FQNNGV. V was pared by 1 base and J by 3 bases, with 16 bases between. This CDR3 region has 16 residues. The CDR3 region has the DNA TGTGCCAGCAGCTTAGTTACGGTAGAAGCGGGCTACGAGCAGTACTTC. It is translated as CASSLVTVEAGYEQYF.

The chain joins TRBV7-7 to TRBJ2-6; D gene ambiguous. V lost 5 bases and J lost 4, with 21 bases in between. The CDR3 is made up of 18 amino acids. The V gene's germline CDR1 is SSHAT and CDR2 FNYEAQ (reference sequence). CDR3 in amino acids: CASSPRRKVLSGANVLTF. The CDR3 region has the DNA TGTGCCAGCAGCCCCCGTAGGAAAGTTTTGTCCGGGGCCAACGTCCTGACTTTC.

In its sample, this clone is medium-sized. CDR3 residues: CASSFEGVSYNEQFF. The CDR3, as DNA: TGTGCCAGCAGTTTCGAGGGGGTCTCCTACAATGAGCAGTTCTTC. The V gene is TRBV27, the J gene TRBJ2-1, with a weak D call TRBD1 (6 bases). Trimming cost V 3 bases and J 0 bases, with 9 bases left between them. CDR1 MNHEY and CDR2 SMNVEV come from the germline V gene (reference sequence). The CDR3 has 15 residues.

The CDR3 loop reads CASSLGPSGRFPEQFF. Written as DNA, the CDR3 is TGTGCCAGCAGCTTAGGTCCTAGCGGGAGGTTTCCTGAGCAGTTCTTC. The chain recombines TRBV5-6 with TRBJ2-1; 11 bases agree with TRBD2. Per the germline V gene, CDR1 is SGHDT and CDR2 is YYEEEE. Trimming removed 2 bases from V and 9 bases from J; junction bases left unmatched: 10. The CDR3 has 16 amino acids.

The V and J genes are TRBV11-3 and TRBJ2-7; TRBD1 aligns across 10 bases. Looked up from germline, CDR1 is SGHNT and CDR2 is YENEEA. This CDR3 is 15 amino acids long. The ends lost 6 bases at V and 3 bases at J; junction bases unmatched: 8. DNA for the CDR3: TGTGCCAGCAGTAAAGGCGGACAGGGGGTCTACGAGCAGTACTTC. It codes for CASSKGGQGVYEQYF.

This chain uses TRBV7-8 with TRBJ2-3; D gene unclear. V gave up 3 bases and J gave up 1 base, with 2 bases separating them. The CDR3 length is 12 residues. The V gene's germline CDR1 is SGHVS and CDR2 FQNEAQ. CDR3 coding DNA: TGTGCCAGCAGCTTTCGCACAGATACGCAGTATTTT. It yields the protein CASSFRTDTQYF.

This clone appeared a single time. Other DNA sequences in the sample encode the same CDR3. The rearrangement uses TRBV7-9 and TRBJ1-1, with D perhaps matching TRBD1 (5 bases). The ends were cut back, 1 base at V and 0 bases at J, with 6 bases in the middle. This CDR3 is 14 amino acids long. Germline lookup yields CDR1 SEHNR and CDR2 FQNEAQ (reference sequence). The CDR3 region has the DNA TGTGCCAGCAGCTTAGGGGGCATGAACACTGAAGCTTTCTTT. This encodes CASSLGGMNTEAFF.

This clone was observed a single time. The V and J genes are TRBV9 and TRBJ2-7; 7 positions agree with TRBD2. V lost 4 bases to trimming and J lost 3 bases; unmatched junction nucleotides: 1. Germline V gives CDR1 SGDLS, CDR2 YYNGEE. The CDR3 has 12 amino acids. CDR3: CASSPGGYEQYF. CDR3 coding DNA: TGTGCCAGCAGCCCGGGGGGCTACGAGCAGTACTTC.

This sequence joins TRBV4-1 and TRBJ2-3; D ambiguous. V dropped 1 base and J dropped 6 bases, with 8 bases sitting between them. Germline loops: CDR1 MGHRA, CDR2 YSYEKL. The CDR3 totals 13 residues. CDR3 region: CASSQGMEDTQYF. The CDR3 bases are TGCGCCAGCAGCCAAGGGATGGAGGATACGCAGTATTTT.

J is TRBJ2-1 and V is TRBV7-8; 11 nucleotides match TRBD2. J lost 4 bases, V lost 5 bases, and 13 bases had no gene match. In germline, CDR1 is SGHVS, CDR2 FQNEAQ. The CDR3 covers 18 residues. CDR3 region: CASSPAGSGRAGYNEQFF. CDR3 coding DNA: TGTGCCAGCAGCCCCGCGGGTAGCGGGAGGGCCGGATACAATGAGCAGTTCTTC.

The DNA for the CDR3 is TGTGCCAGCAGCCCCTTTGAGGGTTACTCCTACGAGCAGTACTTC. Protein product: CASSPFEGYSYEQYF. The rearrangement uses TRBV4-2 and TRBJ2-7; tentative D call: TRBD2 (5 bases). CDR1 is LGHNA, CDR2 YNFKEQ, per germline. CDR3 length: 15 amino acids. V gave up 4 bases and J gave up 0 bases, with 13 bases separating them.

Turning to this clone: One end of the junction is discordant with germline, which a read error may explain. The chain joins TRBV7-7 to TRBJ1-1, with TRBD1 as a possible D gene (5 bases). The germline gives CDR1 SSHAT, CDR2 FNYEAQ (reference sequence). This CDR3 comprises 15 residues. CDR3 DNA sequence: TGTGCTAGCAGCGCCCTGACAGATATGAACACTGAAGCTTTCTTT. It encodes CASSALTDMNTEAFF. Looking up the rest from reference TRBV7-7 and TRBJ1-1 gives the full variable domain: GAGVSQSPRYKVTKRGQDVTLRCDPISSHATLYWYQQALGQGPEFLTYFNYEAQPDKSGLPSDRFSAERPEGSISTLTIQRTEQRDSAMYRCASSALTDMNTEAFFGQGTRLTVV.

This clone was seen a handful of times. This chain connects TRBV19 to TRBJ2-1; D remains unclear. CDR1 and CDR2 (germline): LNHDA, SQIVND (reference sequence). Between the trimmed V and J ends, which lost 0 bases and 6 bases, there was a span of 18 bases. This CDR3 has 17 residues. CDR3 DNA sequence: TGTGCCAGTAGTATAGATCTTGGGGTTTATGTCTCCAATGAGCAGTTCTTC. It is translated as CASSIDLGVYVSNEQFF.

CDR3 in amino acids: CASSESVRVRGGYTF. The CDR3 nucleotides are TGCGCCAGCAGTGAGAGTGTACGGGTGCGTGGTGGCTACACCTTC. The chain carries TRBV10-2 and TRBJ1-2; D is ambiguous. Germline values: CDR1 WSHSY, CDR2 SAAADI. CDR3 length: 15 amino acids. V shed 2 bases and J shed 7 bases, with 17 bases lying between them.

The J gene is TRBJ2-2, the V gene TRBV7-9; the D gene is possibly TRBD1 (5 bases). The V end was cut by 5 bases, the J end by 5 bases, with 18 bases between. Per germline, CDR1 SEHNR and CDR2 FQNEAQ (reference sequence). CDR3 length equals 16 residues. CDR3 residues: CASSPPQGWGTGELFF. DNA of the CDR3: TGTGCCAGCAGCCCACCCCAGGGATGGGGAACCGGGGAGCTGTTTTTT.